A single sample is the source of the 11 T cell receptor beta chains below, sequenced in a study of OX40 agonist ivuxolimab in advanced cancers. Clones were sequenced by immunoSEQ multiplex PCR, and TCRdb holds only the in-frame ones, with some missing. This sample has over 55,000 clones, with 84% found just once. The material sequenced was CD4+ or CD8+ T cells sorted from blood, taken in a trial of the OX40 agonist ivuxolimab. The receptor set was obtained from an adult with an advanced solid tumor such as melanoma, head and neck, liver or kidney cancer.

This clone was counted between two and nine times. V and J are TRBV10-3 and TRBJ1-3; maybe TRBD1 (6 bases). V was cut by 6 bases and J by 2 bases, with 11 bases left in between. This CDR3 region has 14 residues. CDR1 and CDR2 (germline): ENHRY, SYGVKD. CDR3 sequence (DNA): TGTGCCATCAGGCTACAGGGCCCTGGAAACACCATATATTTT. It specifies CAIRLQGPGNTIYF.

Note on this clone: Within the sample, other DNA sequences also encode this same CDR3. CDR3 DNA: TGTGCCAGCAGCTTGACTGAGAACACTGAAGCTTTCTTT. It specifies CASSLTENTEAFF. This chain links TRBV7-2 with TRBJ1-1; D uncertain. The CDR3 has 13 amino acids. The V gene lost 3 bases and the J gene lost 1 base, with 6 bases spanning the gap. The germline V gene has CDR1 SGHTA and CDR2 FQGNSA. The variable domain in full, with the rest retrieved from reference TRBV7-2 and TRBJ1-1, is GAGVSQSPSNKVTEKGKDVELRCDPISGHTALYWYRQSLGQGLEFLIYFQGNSAPDKSGLPSDRFSAERTGGSVSTLTIQRTQQEDSAVYLCASSLTENTEAFFGQGTRLTVV.

The gene calls are TRBV28 and TRBJ2-7, with D possibly TRBD2 on 6 matching bases. The CDR3 sequence is 13 residues long. The ends were cut back, 10 bases at V and 4 bases at J, with 17 bases in the middle. Germline V gene sequence: CDR1 MDHEN, CDR2 SYDVKM. CDR3 nucleotides: TGTGCCACCTTTACGGGAGCCCTTTACGAGCAGTACTTC. Its protein product is CATFTGALYEQYF.

The rearrangement uses TRBV28 and TRBJ2-3; 7 positions match TRBD1. CDR1 and CDR2 (germline): MDHEN, SYDVKM. After removal of 5 bases from V and 3 bases from J, the junction contained 14 bases not matched to a gene. The CDR3 has 17 residues. The CDR3 DNA reads as TGTGCCAGCAGTCCGCCCCTGACAGGGCGAAGGACAGATACGCAGTATTTT. Residues: CASSPPLTGRRTDTQYF.

This clone has a single count. The V gene is TRBV19, the J gene TRBJ2-7, with 7 bases lining up with TRBD2. This CDR3 has 15 residues. V dropped 7 bases and J dropped 4; count of bases not matched to a gene: 13. The germline V gene encodes CDR1 LNHDA and CDR2 SQIVND (reference sequence). The CDR3 nucleotides are TGTGCCAGTACCTCAAGGATGGCGGGAGTATACGAGCAGTACTTC. It yields the protein CASTSRMAGVYEQYF. The full variable domain, in which reference TRBV19 and TRBJ2-7 provide the parts outside the CDR3, is DGGITQSPKYLFRKEGQNVTLSCEQNLNHDAMYWYRQDPGQGLRLIYYSQIVNDFQKGDIAEGYSVSREKKESFPLTVTSAQKNPTAFYLCASTSRMAGVYEQYFGPGTRLTVT.

The gene calls are TRBV28 and TRBJ2-5, with D possibly TRBD2 on 6 matching bases. V lost 4 bases and J lost 11, with 20 bases in between. The length of the CDR3 is 14 residues. Germline-derived CDR1 and CDR2 are MDHEN and SYDVKM. CDR3 sequence reads: CASSSSSGTREQYF. DNA of the CDR3: TGTGCCAGCAGTTCCTCCTCCGGGACCCGGGAGCAGTACTTC.

The chain has TRBV5-4 and TRBJ2-5; perhaps TRBD2 as D (5 bases). V was cut by 4 bases and J by 6 bases, with 13 bases left in between. Germline CDR1 SGHNT, CDR2 YYREEE (reference sequence). The CDR3 is 13 residues long. CDR3 coding DNA: TGTGCCAGCAGCCCCGGTGGGGAGCAGACCCAGTACTTC. This codes for CASSPGGEQTQYF. Full variable domain (remainder filled in from reference TRBV5-4 and TRBJ2-5): ETGVTQSPTHLIKTRGQQVTLRCSSQSGHNTVSWYQQALGQGPQFIFQYYREEENGRGNFPPRFSGLQFPNYSSELNVNALELDDSALYLCASSPGGEQTQYFGPGTRLLVL.

CDR3 protein: CASSVAGQGAGELFF. CDR3 nucleotide sequence: TGTGCCAGCAGCGTAGCTGGGCAGGGCGCCGGGGAGCTGTTTTTT. The chain has TRBV9 and TRBJ2-2; a weak D match, TRBD1 (5 bases). CDR1 is SGDLS and CDR2 is YYNGEE in the germline V gene. V lost 0 bases and J 6 bases, leaving 12 bases between the germline ends. The CDR3 is 15 amino acids.

This chain's CDR3 is CASSSGQGKETQYF. Written as DNA, the CDR3 is TGTGCCAGCAGCTCGGGACAGGGAAAAGAGACCCAGTACTTC. The chain links TRBV5-4 to TRBJ2-5, with 9 nucleotides matching TRBD1. This CDR3 has 14 residues. The V gene's germline CDR1 is SGHNT and CDR2 YYREEE (reference sequence). V lost 3 bases, J lost 3 bases, and 3 bases stayed unmatched.

The V gene is TRBV6-6, the J gene TRBJ1-4, with D hard to call. CDR1 is MNHNY and CDR2 is SVGAGI in the germline V gene (reference sequence). The CDR3 extends over 13 amino acids. Trimming cost V 2 bases and J 5 bases, with 6 bases left between them. Written as DNA, the CDR3 is TGTGCCAGCAGTTACGAGAGGAATGAAAAACTGTTTTTT. It translates to CASSYERNEKLFF.

J is TRBJ1-4 and V is TRBV19, with a tentative D call TRBD1 (5 bases). Germline V gene sequence: CDR1 LNHDA, CDR2 SQIVND (reference sequence). CDR3 length: 13 residues. V lost 3 bases and J lost 5, with 7 bases in between. CDR3 sequence reads: CASSINRNEKLFF. The CDR3 region has the DNA TGTGCCAGTAGTATTAACAGGAATGAAAAACTGTTTTTT.